This T cell receptor beta chain was found in a study of blood T cell repertoires in COVID-19 (TCRdb year 2020). Regarding the complete study: Samples covering the acute and convalescent phases of COVID-19 were provided by collaborators in the United States, Italy and Spain. Where available, HLA class I and class II types were obtained from metadata supplied by the sample provider rather than from assay-based typing. The dataset comprised deeply sampled blood TCRbeta repertoires from subjects exposed to, actively infected with, or recovered from COVID-19. The material from the prospective study consisted of cDNA or gDNA derived from T cells, B-cell-depleted T cells, or PBMCs. The sample metadata nearly always contained a de-identified subject ID, COVID-19 status, age in years and sex. The repertoires were released in a freely available public database meant as a resource for research on the immune response to SARS-CoV-2. The samples were drawn from two sources: the first 160 participants of the ongoing ImmuneRACE study, and about 1,300 subjects contributed by 6 global collaborators. Overall study results and their limits: The amount of clinical and demographic metadata varied by source and participant and was provided uncurated.

Each collaborating institution followed its own protocols to collect whole blood in K2EDTA tubes. For TCRbeta analysis, collaborators shipped samples as frozen whole blood, isolated PBMCs, or DNA extracted from either of those sample types. A word on this clone: It has no known antigen specificity. Per-base qualities were not stored, and no clone one base away is much larger.

CDR1 and CDR2 (KGHDR, SFDVKD) derive from the germline V gene. The CDR3 contains 14 residues, cysteine and phenylalanine counted. The only DNA kept is the CDR3, 42 bases in frame from the first base. Unmatched junction bases come to 6, with V trimmed by 5 bases and J by 13 bases. The immunoSEQ Assay, a bias-controlled multiplex PCR, was used to amplify TCRbeta CDR3 regions from genomic DNA. In the authors' own workflow: The number of nucleated cells in each sample was estimated by amplification of reference gene primers within the assay. To quantify the absolute abundance of each unique TCRbeta CDR3 rearrangement, sequence reads were collapsed and filtered. For each sample, productive Simpson clonality was calculated as the square root of Simpson's diversity index across productive rearrangements. Sourced from immuneACCESS, this table was stored by TCRdb with only in-frame sequences that have V and J called. A share of the clones is absent; for the studies checked, an unresolved V gene accounts for under half, and the remainder has no known explanation. V, J and clone size reflect that table, while D and trimming were determined from the DNA. This sample is represented by 50,000 to 65,000 clones; roughly 76% of them were singletons. The ten largest make up over 4.5% of the sample.

In this chain, TRBV24-1 is recombined with TRBJ2-1, with 14 junctional bases fitting TRBD2. This TCR derives from a woman in her sixties with acute or convalescent COVID-19. Specimen: peripheral blood. The base sequence is TGTGCCACCAGTGGCCCTGGGACTAGCGGGAGCCAGTTCTTC. Its protein reads: CATSGPGTSGSQFF.